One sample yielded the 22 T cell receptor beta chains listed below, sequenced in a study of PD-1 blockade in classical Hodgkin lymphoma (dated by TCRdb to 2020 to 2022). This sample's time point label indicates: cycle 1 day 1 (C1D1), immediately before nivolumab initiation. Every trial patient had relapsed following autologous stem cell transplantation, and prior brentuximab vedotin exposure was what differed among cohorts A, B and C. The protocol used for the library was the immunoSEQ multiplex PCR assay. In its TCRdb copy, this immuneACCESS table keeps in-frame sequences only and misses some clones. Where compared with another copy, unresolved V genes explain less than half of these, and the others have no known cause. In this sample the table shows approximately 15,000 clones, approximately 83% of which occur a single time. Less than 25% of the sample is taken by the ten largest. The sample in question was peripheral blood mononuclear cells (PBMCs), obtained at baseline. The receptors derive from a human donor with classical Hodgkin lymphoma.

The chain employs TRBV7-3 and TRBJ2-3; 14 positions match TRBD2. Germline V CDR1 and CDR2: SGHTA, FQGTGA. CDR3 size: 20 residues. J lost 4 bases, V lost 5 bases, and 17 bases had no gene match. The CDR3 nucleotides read TGTGCCAGCAGCGCCCATCCTCCTGGACTAGCGGGGGGCTCCCCAGATACGCAGTATTTT. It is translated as CASSAHPPGLAGGSPDTQYF.

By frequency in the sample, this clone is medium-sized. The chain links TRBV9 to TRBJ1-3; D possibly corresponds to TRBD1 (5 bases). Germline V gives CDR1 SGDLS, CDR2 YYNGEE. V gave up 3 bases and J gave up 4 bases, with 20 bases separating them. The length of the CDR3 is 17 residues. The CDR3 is CASSGDPREGEGNTIYF. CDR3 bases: TGTGCCAGCAGCGGGGACCCCCGGGAGGGAGAGGGAAACACCATATATTTT.

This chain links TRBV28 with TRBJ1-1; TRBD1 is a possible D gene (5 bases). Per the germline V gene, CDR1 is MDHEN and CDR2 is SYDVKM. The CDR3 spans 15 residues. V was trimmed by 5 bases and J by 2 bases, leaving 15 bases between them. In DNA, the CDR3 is TGTGCCAGCAGTCCTCCCTGGGGGGGAAACACTGAAGCTTTCTTT. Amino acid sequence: CASSPPWGGNTEAFF. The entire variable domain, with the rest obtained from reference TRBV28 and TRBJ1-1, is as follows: DVKVTQSSRYLVKRTGEKVFLECVQDMDHENMFWYRQDPGLGLRLIYFSYDVKMKEKGDIPEGYSVSREKKERFSLILESASTNQTSMYLCASSPPWGGNTEAFFGQGTRLTVV.

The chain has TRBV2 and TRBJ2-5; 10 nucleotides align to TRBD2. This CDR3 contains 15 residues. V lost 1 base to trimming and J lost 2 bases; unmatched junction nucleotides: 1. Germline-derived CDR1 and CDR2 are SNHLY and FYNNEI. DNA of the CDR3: TGTGCCAGCAGTGAAGAGCGGGGGGGGCAAGAGACCCAGTACTTC. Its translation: CASSEERGGQETQYF.

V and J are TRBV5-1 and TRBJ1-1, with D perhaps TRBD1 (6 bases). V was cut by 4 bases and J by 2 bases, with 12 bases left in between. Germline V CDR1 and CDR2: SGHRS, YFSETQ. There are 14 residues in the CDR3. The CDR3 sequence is CASSPRTANTEAFF. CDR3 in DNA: TGCGCCAGCAGCCCCCGGACAGCCAACACTGAAGCTTTCTTT.

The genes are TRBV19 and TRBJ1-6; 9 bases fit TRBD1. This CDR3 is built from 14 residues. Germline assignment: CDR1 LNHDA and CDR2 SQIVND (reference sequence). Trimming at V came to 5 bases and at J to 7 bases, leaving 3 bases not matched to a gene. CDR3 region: CASSAGTGNSPLHF. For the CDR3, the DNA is TGTGCCAGTAGTGCCGGGACAGGGAATTCACCCCTCCACTTT. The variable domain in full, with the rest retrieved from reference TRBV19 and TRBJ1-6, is DGGITQSPKYLFRKEGQNVTLSCEQNLNHDAMYWYRQDPGQGLRLIYYSQIVNDFQKGDIAEGYSVSREKKESFPLTVTSAQKNPTAFYLCASSAGTGNSPLHFGNGTRLTVT.

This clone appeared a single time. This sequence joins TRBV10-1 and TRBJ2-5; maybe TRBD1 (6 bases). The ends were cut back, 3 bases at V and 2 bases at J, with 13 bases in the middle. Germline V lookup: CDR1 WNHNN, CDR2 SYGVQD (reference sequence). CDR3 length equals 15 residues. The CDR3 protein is CASSESRGVQETQYF. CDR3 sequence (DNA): TGCGCCAGCAGTGAAAGCAGGGGAGTTCAAGAGACCCAGTACTTC.

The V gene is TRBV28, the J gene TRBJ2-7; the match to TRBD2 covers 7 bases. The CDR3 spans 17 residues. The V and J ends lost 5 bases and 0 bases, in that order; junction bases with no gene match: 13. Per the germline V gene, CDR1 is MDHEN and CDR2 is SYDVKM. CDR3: CASSHILRDYNSYEQYF. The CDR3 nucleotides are TGTGCCAGCAGTCACATTCTCCGGGACTACAACTCCTACGAGCAGTACTTC.

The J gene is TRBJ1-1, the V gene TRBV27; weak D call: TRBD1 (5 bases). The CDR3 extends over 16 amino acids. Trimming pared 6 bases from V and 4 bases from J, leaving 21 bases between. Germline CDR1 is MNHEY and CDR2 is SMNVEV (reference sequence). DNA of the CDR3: TGTGCCAGCAGCCGCCTGGGACGAAATGGGGGCACTGAAGCTTTCTTT. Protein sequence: CASSRLGRNGGTEAFF.

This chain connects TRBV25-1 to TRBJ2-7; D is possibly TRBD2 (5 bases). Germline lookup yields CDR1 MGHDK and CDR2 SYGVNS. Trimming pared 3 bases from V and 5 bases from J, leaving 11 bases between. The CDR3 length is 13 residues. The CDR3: CASSDSRVHEQYF. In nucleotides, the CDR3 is TGTGCCAGCAGTGACTCGAGGGTACACGAGCAGTACTTC.

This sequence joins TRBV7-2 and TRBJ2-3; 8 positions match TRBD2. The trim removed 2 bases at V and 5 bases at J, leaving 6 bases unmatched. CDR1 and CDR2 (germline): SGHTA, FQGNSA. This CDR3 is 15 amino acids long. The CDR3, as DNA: TGTGCCAGCAGCTTATCGGGACTAGTTGGAGATACGCAGTATTTT. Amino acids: CASSLSGLVGDTQYF.

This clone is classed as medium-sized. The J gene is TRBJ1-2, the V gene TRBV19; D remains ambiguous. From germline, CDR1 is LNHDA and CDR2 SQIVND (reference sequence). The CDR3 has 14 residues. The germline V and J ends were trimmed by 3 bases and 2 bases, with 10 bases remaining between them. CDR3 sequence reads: CASSIEKGNYGYTF. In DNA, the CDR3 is TGTGCCAGTAGTATTGAGAAGGGCAACTATGGCTACACCTTC.

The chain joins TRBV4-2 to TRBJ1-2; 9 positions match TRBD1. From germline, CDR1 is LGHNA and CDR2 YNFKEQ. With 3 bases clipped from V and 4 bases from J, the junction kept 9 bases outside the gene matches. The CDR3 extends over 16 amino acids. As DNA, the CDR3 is TGTGCCAGCAGCCATGGACCGGGACAGGGTCGCTATGGCTACACCTTC. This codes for CASSHGPGQGRYGYTF.

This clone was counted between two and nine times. The CDR3 DNA sequence: TGTGCCAGTAGTATACCGCCAGGCCGGGGCTATGGCTACACCTTC. It specifies CASSIPPGRGYGYTF. This chain uses TRBV19 with TRBJ1-2; the D is unclear. Trimming took 2 bases from V and 4 from J, leaving 14 bases between them. This CDR3 contains 15 residues. The germline V gene has CDR1 LNHDA and CDR2 SQIVND (reference sequence).

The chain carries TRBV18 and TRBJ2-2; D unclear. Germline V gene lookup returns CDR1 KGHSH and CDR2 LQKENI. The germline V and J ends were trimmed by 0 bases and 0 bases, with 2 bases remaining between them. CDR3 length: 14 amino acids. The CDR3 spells CASSPPSNTGELFF. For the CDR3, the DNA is TGTGCCAGCTCACCACCGTCGAACACCGGGGAGCTGTTTTTT.

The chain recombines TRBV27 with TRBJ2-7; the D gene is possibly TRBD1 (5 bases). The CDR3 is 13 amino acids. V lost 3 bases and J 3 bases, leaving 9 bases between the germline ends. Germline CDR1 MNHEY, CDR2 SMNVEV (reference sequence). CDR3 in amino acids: CASSLFRDYEQYF. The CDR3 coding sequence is TGTGCCAGCAGTTTGTTCAGGGACTACGAGCAGTACTTC.

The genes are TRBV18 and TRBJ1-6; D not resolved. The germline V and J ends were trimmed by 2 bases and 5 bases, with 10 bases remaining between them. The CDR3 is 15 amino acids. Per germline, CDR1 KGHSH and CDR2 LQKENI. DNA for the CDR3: TGTGCCAGCTCACCAATGGGATCTAATAATTCACCCCTCCACTTT. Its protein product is CASSPMGSNNSPLHF.

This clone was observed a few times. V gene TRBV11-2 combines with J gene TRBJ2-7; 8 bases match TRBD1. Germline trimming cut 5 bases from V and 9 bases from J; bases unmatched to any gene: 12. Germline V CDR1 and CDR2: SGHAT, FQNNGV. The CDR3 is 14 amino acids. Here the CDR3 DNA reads TGTGCCAGCAGCCAGGGGACAGGTAATTCTCGGCAGTACTTC. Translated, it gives CASSQGTGNSRQYF.

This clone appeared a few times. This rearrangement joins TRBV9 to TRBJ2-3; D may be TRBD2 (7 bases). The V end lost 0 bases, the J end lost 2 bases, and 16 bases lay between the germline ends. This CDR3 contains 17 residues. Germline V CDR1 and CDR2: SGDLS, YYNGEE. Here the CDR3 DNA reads TGTGCCAGCAGCGTAGGCGGGGGCACTCTCCACACAGATACGCAGTATTTT. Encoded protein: CASSVGGGTLHTDTQYF.

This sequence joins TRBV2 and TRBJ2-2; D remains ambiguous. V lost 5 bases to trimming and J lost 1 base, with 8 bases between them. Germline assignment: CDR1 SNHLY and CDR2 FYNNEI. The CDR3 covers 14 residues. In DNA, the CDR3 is TGTGCCAGCAGTTTTGCAGGGAACACCGGGGAGCTGTTTTTT. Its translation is CASSFAGNTGELFF.

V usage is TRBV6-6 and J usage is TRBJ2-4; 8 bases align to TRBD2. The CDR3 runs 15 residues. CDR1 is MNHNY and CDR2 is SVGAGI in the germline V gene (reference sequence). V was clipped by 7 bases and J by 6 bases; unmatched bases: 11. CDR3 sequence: CASTWGTGGPNIQYF. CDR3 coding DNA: TGTGCCAGCACGTGGGGGACGGGGGGGCCAAACATTCAGTACTTC.

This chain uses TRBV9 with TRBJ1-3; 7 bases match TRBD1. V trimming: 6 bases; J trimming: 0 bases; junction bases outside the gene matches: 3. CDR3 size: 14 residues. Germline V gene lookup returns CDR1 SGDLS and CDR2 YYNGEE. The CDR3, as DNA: TGTGCCAGCAATACAGGGGACTCTGGAAACACCATATATTTT. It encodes CASNTGDSGNTIYF.